Following are 20 T cell receptor beta chains from one sample sequenced in a study of blood T cell repertoires in COVID-19. Sequencing was performed with immunoSEQ multiplex PCR; in TCRdb, only in-frame clones are kept and a portion is missing. The profile shows 250,000 to 350,000 clones, 80% to 95% of them singletons. The specimen sequenced was PBMCs or T cells enriched from blood (not recorded which). Source of these receptors: a woman aged 25 to 39 who had recovered from COVID-19.

The genes are TRBV29-1 and TRBJ2-3; D is uncertain. The CDR3 totals 15 residues. The ends were cut back, 5 bases at V and 2 bases at J, with 17 bases in the middle. Germline CDR1 SQVTM, CDR2 ANQGSEA. Here the CDR3 reads CSVRRSLDNTDTQYF. In DNA form, the CDR3 reads TGCAGCGTTCGGCGTTCCCTCGACAACACAGATACGCAGTATTTT.

The chain couples TRBV28 to TRBJ1-1, with D maybe TRBD1 (6 bases). Trimming pared 4 bases from V and 1 base from J, leaving 16 bases between. CDR1 is MDHEN, CDR2 SYDVKM, per germline. The CDR3 length is 16 residues. The CDR3 region has the DNA TGTGCCAGCAGTTCGCCCAGGGGCGTGAGGAACACTGAAGCTTTCTTT. Encoded protein: CASSSPRGVRNTEAFF. Complete variable domain (other parts from reference TRBV28 and TRBJ1-1): DVKVTQSSRYLVKRTGEKVFLECVQDMDHENMFWYRQDPGLGLRLIYFSYDVKMKEKGDIPEGYSVSREKKERFSLILESASTNQTSMYLCASSSPRGVRNTEAFFGQGTRLTVV.

The chain couples TRBV7-3 to TRBJ2-1; 11 bases match TRBD2. Germline V gene sequence: CDR1 SGHTA, CDR2 FQGTGA. CDR3 length: 18 residues. Trimming removed 4 bases from V and 6 bases from J; junction bases left unmatched: 14. CDR3 nucleotide sequence: TGTGCCAGCAGCTCTTTAGGGAGACTAGCGGGGATATTCAATGAGCAGTTCTTC. This gives the protein CASSSLGRLAGIFNEQFF.

The chain carries TRBV28 and TRBJ2-7; a possible D gene is TRBD2 (7 bases). Trimming cost V 10 bases and J 4 bases, with 17 bases left between them. This CDR3 comprises 13 residues. Germline assignment: CDR1 MDHEN and CDR2 SYDVKM. CDR3 DNA sequence: TGTGCCACCAGGGGAGGGGAGGGGTACGAGCAGTACTTC. This translates into CATRGGEGYEQYF.

This clone has just a few counts. The gene calls are TRBV6-1 and TRBJ2-6, with a possible D match to TRBD2 (5 bases). V lost 4 bases, J lost 3 bases, and 10 bases lay in between. The CDR3 length is 15 residues. The germline CDR1 and CDR2 sequences are MNHNS and SASEGT. The CDR3 DNA is TGTGCCAGCAGTGGGGGTGGGAGTGGGGCCAACGTCCTGACTTTC. It specifies CASSGGGSGANVLTF.

The genes are TRBV18 and TRBJ1-1; possibly TRBD1 for D (5 bases). The CDR3 covers 13 residues. Between the trimmed V and J ends, which lost 0 bases and 8 bases, there was a span of 10 bases. The germline gives CDR1 KGHSH, CDR2 LQKENI. The CDR3 protein is CASSPPRGREAFF. The DNA for the CDR3 is TGTGCCAGCTCACCACCAAGGGGCCGGGAAGCTTTCTTT. The full variable domain, completed using reference TRBV18 and TRBJ1-1, is NAGVMQNPRHLVRRRGQEARLRCSPMKGHSHVYWYRQLPEEGLKFMVYLQKENIIDESGMPKERFSAEFPKEGPSILRIQQVVRGDSAAYFCASSPPRGREAFFGQGTRLTVV.

The rearrangement links TRBV12-3 or TRBV12-4 to TRBJ1-2; the D gene is possibly TRBD1 (6 bases). The CDR3 is made up of 12 amino acids. Between the trimmed V and J ends, which lost 8 bases and 9 bases, there was a span of 16 bases. CDR3 in DNA: TGTGCCAGCCGCCGAGACAGGAATAGCTACACCTTC. It is translated as CASRRDRNSYTF.

This clone has a handful of counts. The gene calls are TRBV6-2 or TRBV6-3 and TRBJ2-1, with TRBD2 matching over 8 bases. The V gene end was trimmed by 0 bases and the J gene end by 8 bases; junction bases not matched to a gene: 9. Germline values: CDR1 MNHEY, CDR2 SVGEGT. The CDR3 runs 16 residues. The CDR3 loop is CASSYSTSEGKDEQFF. The DNA for the CDR3 is TGTGCCAGCAGTTACTCGACTAGCGAGGGGAAGGATGAGCAGTTCTTC.

J is TRBJ1-1 and V is TRBV27; the match to TRBD1 covers 7 bases. This CDR3 region has 15 residues. Germline CDR1 and CDR2: MNHEY and SMNVEV (reference sequence). V lost 5 bases, J lost 3 bases, and 9 bases stayed unmatched. CDR3 loop: CASSDHSTGYTEAFF. Written as DNA, the CDR3 is TGTGCCAGCAGTGACCATTCGACAGGGTACACTGAAGCTTTCTTT.

The genes are TRBV23-1 and TRBJ2-1, with TRBD2 matching over 9 bases. TRBV23-1 is recorded as an ORF, its role being uncertain. This CDR3 comprises 15 residues. Trimming took 11 bases from V and 8 from J; bases not matched to a gene: 16. CDR3 DNA: TGCGCCGGGGAGGGGATAGCGGGAGACGCGGATGAGCAGTTCTTC. Translation gives CAGEGIAGDADEQFF.

The V and J genes are TRBV10-3 and TRBJ2-7, with 9 nucleotides matching TRBD1. The germline V gene encodes CDR1 ENHRY and CDR2 SYGVKD. The V and J ends lost 6 bases and 0 bases, in that order; junction bases with no gene match: 9. The CDR3 has 16 residues. CDR3 sequence: CAIRAPGQGSSYEQYF. CDR3 nucleotides: TGTGCCATCAGGGCCCCGGGACAGGGTAGCTCCTACGAGCAGTACTTC.

V is TRBV28 and J is TRBJ1-1, with D possibly matching TRBD1 (5 bases). V gave up 2 bases and J gave up 1 base, with 11 bases separating them. The CDR3 consists of 15 residues. The germline CDR1 and CDR2 sequences are MDHEN and SYDVKM. DNA of the CDR3: TGTGCCAGCAGTTTACAGGACACTTCGAACACTGAAGCTTTCTTT. This translates into CASSLQDTSNTEAFF.

This clone came up a few times. V gene TRBV5-1 combines with J gene TRBJ2-2; D gene uncertain. CDR1 and CDR2 (germline): SGHRS, YFSETQ. This CDR3 has 16 residues. Trimming cost V 0 bases and J 0 bases, with 9 bases left between them. The CDR3 nucleotides are TGCGCCAGCAGCTTGGAACAGAAGCCGAACACCGGGGAGCTGTTTTTT. Protein: CASSLEQKPNTGELFF.

The rearrangement uses TRBV30 and TRBJ2-5, with no clear D. The CDR3 runs to 13 residues. Trimming took 2 bases from V and 3 from J, leaving 10 bases between them. Germline V CDR1 and CDR2: GTSNPN, SVGIG (reference sequence). The CDR3, as DNA: TGTGCCTGGAGTAAGTCGCGAAAAGAGACCCAGTACTTC. Translation gives CAWSKSRKETQYF.

CDR3 region: CASSLNTGGADTQYF. The CDR3 coding sequence is TGTGCCAGCAGTTTAAATACAGGGGGAGCAGATACGCAGTATTTT. V and J are TRBV11-2 and TRBJ2-3; 8 bases match TRBD1. The CDR3 totals 15 residues. Germline lookup yields CDR1 SGHAT and CDR2 FQNNGV. Trimming removed 6 bases from V and 4 bases from J; junction bases left unmatched: 9.

This clone was observed a single time. The V and J genes are TRBV5-1 and TRBJ2-7, with 8 bases matching TRBD2. The length of the CDR3 is 14 residues. V was clipped by 0 bases and J by 3 bases; unmatched bases: 2. Germline V CDR1 and CDR2: SGHRS, YFSETQ. CDR3 coding DNA: TGCGCCAGCAGCTTGGATAGCGGGAACTACGAGCAGTACTTC. Amino acids: CASSLDSGNYEQYF. Full variable domain (outside the CDR3, taken from reference TRBV5-1 and TRBJ2-7): KAGVTQTPRYLIKTRGQQVTLSCSPISGHRSVSWYQQTPGQGLQFLFEYFSETQRNKGNFPGRFSGRQFSNSRSEMNVSTLELGDSALYLCASSLDSGNYEQYFGPGTRLTVT.

V gene TRBV4-1 combines with J gene TRBJ1-5; D remains ambiguous. V lost 2 bases, J lost 3 bases, and 11 bases lay in between. Germline CDR1 MGHRA, CDR2 YSYEKL. The CDR3 sequence is 15 residues long. In DNA form, the CDR3 reads TGCGCCAGCAGCCAATATCAAGCCATCAATCAGCCCCAGCATTTT. Protein sequence: CASSQYQAINQPQHF.

J is TRBJ2-1 and V is TRBV15; 7 bases are a match to TRBD1. The V gene's germline CDR1 is LNHNV and CDR2 YYDKDF (reference sequence). The CDR3 is 13 residues long. V shed 1 base and J 6 bases; nucleotides not matched to a gene: 0. CDR3 in amino acids: CATSRGQGNEQFF. The DNA of the CDR3 is TGTGCCACCAGCAGAGGACAGGGCAATGAGCAGTTCTTC.

This rearrangement joins TRBV5-4 to TRBJ2-7; D is possibly TRBD2 (6 bases). V lost 1 base, J lost 0 bases, and 17 bases lay in between. CDR3 size: 17 residues. Germline V gene data show CDR1 as SGHNT and CDR2 as YYREEE (reference sequence). This chain's CDR3 is CASSLPSAGISSYEQYF. The CDR3 nucleotides read TGTGCCAGCAGCTTGCCTAGCGCGGGTATTAGCTCCTACGAGCAGTACTTC.

The chain is built from TRBV6-5 and TRBJ1-4, with D hard to call. This CDR3 comprises 15 residues. The germline gives CDR1 MNHEY, CDR2 SVGAGI. Trimming pared 6 bases from V and 0 bases from J, leaving 11 bases between. In nucleotides, the CDR3 is TGTGCCAGCAGCTGGGTGGAGGCAACTAATGAAAAACTGTTTTTT. Residues: CASSWVEATNEKLFF.